These 20 T cell receptor beta chains originate from one sample sequenced in a study of blood T cell repertoires in COVID-19. This table comes from immunoSEQ multiplex PCR, and its TCRdb copy is limited to in-frame clones, with some not included. This table holds about 160,000 clones, about nine tenths found once. Sample: peripheral blood. Every receptor here comes from a man aged 18 to 30 with acute or convalescent COVID-19.

In this sample, this clone turned up once. This rearrangement joins TRBV10-3 to TRBJ2-6; D is undetermined. The germline V and J ends were trimmed by 6 bases and 1 base, with 4 bases remaining between them. CDR1 is ENHRY, CDR2 SYGVKD, per germline. The CDR3 is 13 residues long. The DNA for the CDR3 is TGTGCCATCAGCGGTTCTGGGGCCAACGTCCTGACTTTC. Translation: CAISGSGANVLTF.

This chain links TRBV29-1 with TRBJ2-7; D is possibly TRBD2 (6 bases). The CDR3 sequence is 14 residues long. The ends were cut back, 2 bases at V and 7 bases at J, with 18 bases in the middle. Germline-derived CDR1 and CDR2 are SQVTM and ANQGSEA. The CDR3 sequence: CSVELVGNSGEQYF. CDR3 DNA: TGCAGCGTTGAATTGGTTGGGAACAGCGGGGAGCAGTACTTC.

The rearrangement joins TRBV9 to TRBJ2-7; weak D call: TRBD2 (5 bases). The CDR3 consists of 14 residues. In germline, CDR1 is SGDLS, CDR2 YYNGEE. V was trimmed by 4 bases and J by 6 bases, leaving 17 bases between them. CDR3: CASSPGPAAGEQYF. The CDR3 DNA follows: TGTGCCAGCAGCCCCGGCCCAGCGGCGGGCGAGCAGTACTTC.

The chain has TRBV2 and TRBJ1-6; the match to TRBD1 covers 9 bases. After removal of 10 bases from V and 7 bases from J, the junction contained 11 bases not matched to a gene. The CDR3 runs 15 residues. Germline V gives CDR1 SNHLY, CDR2 FYNNEI. The CDR3 nucleotides are TGTGCCACCCGTAGGACAGGGGAATCCAATTCACCCCTCCACTTT. It codes for CATRRTGESNSPLHF. The variable domain in full, completed from reference TRBV2 and TRBJ1-6, reads EPEVTQTPSHQVTQMGQEVILRCVPISNHLYFYWYRQILGQKVEFLVSFYNNEISEKSEIFDDQFSVERPDGSNFTLKIRSTKLEDSAMYFCATRRTGESNSPLHFGNGTRLTVT.

V gene TRBV29-1 combines with J gene TRBJ2-1; tentative D call: TRBD2 (5 bases). The CDR3 loop spans 13 amino acids. Trimming removed 2 bases at V and 9 bases at J, with 14 bases between. Germline V gene sequence: CDR1 SQVTM, CDR2 ANQGSEA. The CDR3 bases are TGCAGCGTTGAAAAGGACGCACGGGGTGAGCAGTTCTTC. This sequence encodes CSVEKDARGEQFF.

The chain carries TRBV3-1 (or the pseudogene TRBV3-2) and TRBJ1-2; 7 positions agree with TRBD1. With V trimmed by 4 bases and J by 7 bases, 9 bases remained unmatched. The length of the CDR3 is 14 residues. CDR1 LGHDT and CDR2 YNNKEL come from the germline V gene (reference sequence). The CDR3 reads CASSPAQGRGGYTF. CDR3 nucleotides: TGTGCCAGCAGCCCGGCACAGGGGCGGGGTGGCTACACCTTC.

The rearrangement links TRBV5-4 to TRBJ2-5, with 9 bases lining up with TRBD1. The CDR3 is made up of 15 amino acids. Germline trimming cut 4 bases from V and 5 bases from J; bases unmatched to any gene: 9. Germline V lookup: CDR1 SGHNT, CDR2 YYREEE (reference sequence). CDR3 loop: CASSRQGEQAETQYF. In DNA form, the CDR3 reads TGTGCCAGCAGCCGACAGGGGGAACAGGCGGAGACCCAGTACTTC.

The rearrangement joins TRBV7-9 to TRBJ1-1; 11 bases are a match to TRBD1. V dropped 5 bases and J dropped 6; count of bases not matched to a gene: 8. Germline assignment: CDR1 SEHNR and CDR2 FQNEAQ (reference sequence). CDR3 size: 15 residues. CDR3 coding DNA: TGTGCCAGCAGCCTAAGGACAGGGGGCATGGCTGAAGCTTTCTTT. It yields the protein CASSLRTGGMAEAFF.

This clone was seen once. The rearrangement uses TRBV4-1 and TRBJ1-1, with a possible D match to TRBD1 (5 bases). Germline values: CDR1 MGHRA, CDR2 YSYEKL. V was pared by 1 base and J by 6 bases, with 15 bases between. The CDR3 loop spans 15 amino acids. For the CDR3, the DNA is TGCGCCAGCAGCCAAGTGGGGGGAGCGGTTGCTGAAGCTTTCTTT. Protein: CASSQVGGAVAEAFF.

This clone occurred once. One end of the junction varies from germline; a read error may be responsible. The chain employs TRBV24-1 and TRBJ2-2; no reliable D call. CDR1 and CDR2 (germline): KGHDR, SFDVKD. There are 13 residues in the CDR3. CDR3 nucleotide sequence: TGTGCCACCGGTGAACTACGTGCCGGGGAGCTGTTTTTT. This sequence encodes CATGELRAGELFF.

V and J are TRBV5-1 and TRBJ2-7, with 9 nucleotides matching TRBD1. The CDR3 is made up of 13 amino acids. In germline, CDR1 is SGHRS, CDR2 YFSETQ. V dropped 7 bases and J dropped 1; count of bases not matched to a gene: 3. CDR3 in amino acids: CASFGTGSYEQYF. The CDR3 nucleotides are TGCGCCAGCTTTGGGACAGGGTCCTACGAGCAGTACTTC.

This sequence joins TRBV6-1 and TRBJ1-1; D might be TRBD1 (6 bases). The germline V and J ends were trimmed by 1 base and 8 bases, with 17 bases remaining between them. The germline gives CDR1 MNHNS, CDR2 SASEGT. The CDR3 covers 15 residues. The CDR3 here is CASSEEQIGQGEAFF. The CDR3 DNA follows: TGTGCCAGCAGTGAAGAACAGATCGGGCAGGGGGAAGCTTTCTTT.

This chain uses TRBV6-5 with TRBJ2-7; perhaps TRBD2 as D (5 bases). Germline CDR1 MNHEY, CDR2 SVGAGI. The CDR3 consists of 15 residues. The ends were cut back, 2 bases at V and 5 bases at J, with 16 bases in the middle. The CDR3 DNA follows: TGTGCCAGCAGTTACCGTGGACTCGCATCCAACGAGCAGTACTTC. The encoded protein is CASSYRGLASNEQYF.

This clone was recorded a few times. This chain connects TRBV6-6 to TRBJ1-1; D remains ambiguous. Germline values: CDR1 MNHNY, CDR2 SVGAGI (reference sequence). With 8 bases removed from V and 1 base from J, the gap between germline ends came to 5 bases. This CDR3 is built from 11 residues. The CDR3 bases are TGTGCCAGCTCTCCGAACACTGAAGCTTTCTTT. Amino acid sequence: CASSPNTEAFF.

This sequence joins TRBV21-1 and TRBJ2-1; the DNA was not compared with TRBD2, the D call given in the table. TRBV21-1 represents a pseudogene. The CDR3 runs 20 residues. For the CDR3, the DNA is TGTGCCAGCAGCAACTCTCTTATACCCGGAGCTAGCGGGAGTCCCTTACTCCCCCTCTTC. Protein: CASSNSLIPGASGSPLLPLF.

This sequence joins TRBV5-4 and TRBJ1-2; a weak D match, TRBD1 (5 bases). Germline values: CDR1 SGHNT, CDR2 YYREEE (reference sequence). Trimming stripped 4 bases from V and 1 base from J, with 14 bases between. The CDR3 consists of 15 residues. The CDR3 region has the DNA TGTGCCAGCAGCCTGGAAGACGGGGGTAACTATGGCTACACCTTC. It yields the protein CASSLEDGGNYGYTF.

This clone came up once. The genes are TRBV12-3 or TRBV12-4 and TRBJ2-5, with D unclear. CDR3 size: 13 residues. Between the trimmed V and J ends, which lost 1 base and 4 bases, there was a span of 7 bases. The CDR3, as DNA: TGTGCCAGCAGTTTAGTAATCCGAGAGACCCAGTACTTC. The encoded protein is CASSLVIRETQYF.

The V call is TRBV23-1, the J call TRBJ2-5; D is perhaps TRBD2 (5 bases). TRBV23-1 is identified as an open reading frame with a role that is uncertain. V was cut by 2 bases and J by 5 bases, with 6 bases left in between. This CDR3 spans 12 amino acids. The CDR3 loop reads CASSQPGETQYF. CDR3 nucleotide sequence: TGCGCCAGCAGTCAACCGGGGGAGACCCAGTACTTC.

The J gene is TRBJ2-7, the V gene TRBV7-2, with 10 bases matching TRBD2. Germline V lookup: CDR1 SGHTA, CDR2 FQGNSA. There are 15 residues in the CDR3. Trimming removed 5 bases from V and 4 bases from J; junction bases left unmatched: 8. The CDR3 DNA follows: TGTGCCAGCAGCCGCGGGGGACTAGCGTCGTACGAGCAGTACTTC. Translated: CASSRGGLASYEQYF.

J is TRBJ2-1 and V is TRBV27; D unclear. V was clipped by 9 bases and J by 4 bases, with 4 bases between them. The germline CDR1 and CDR2 sequences are MNHEY and SMNVEV (reference sequence). The CDR3 is 10 residues long. CDR3 DNA: TGTGCCAGATCGTACAATGAGCAGTTCTTC. Its protein product is CARSYNEQFF.